The following is a TCR beta chain sequence with its context. Template material for amplifying TCR beta CDR3 regions consisted of RNA transcripts. The TCR CDR3 was amplified in a first-round RT-PCR using the HTBI primer set. TCRdb fed the multiplex PCR reads into MiXCR, producing one record per CDR3 protein. The table lists more than 550,000 distinct CDR3 sequences, 15% to 20% of them singletons. CDR1 is KGHDR, CDR2 SFDVKD, per germline. J lost 4 bases, V lost 4 bases, and 8 bases had no gene match. The CDR3 runs 16 residues. These data are taken from a study of T cells in Graves' hyperthyroidism and ophthalmopathy. This sample holds PBMCs from 10 ml fresh peripheral blood.

The receptor comes from a man aged 50 or older with Graves' hyperthyroidism. The rearrangement links TRBV24-1 to TRBJ2-1, with 8 bases identical to TRBD1. Specimen: blood. CDR3 loop: CATSESQGAGYNEQFF. The CDR3 nucleotides are TGTGCCACCAGTGAATCTCAGGGGGCCGGTTACAATGAGCAGTTCTTC.